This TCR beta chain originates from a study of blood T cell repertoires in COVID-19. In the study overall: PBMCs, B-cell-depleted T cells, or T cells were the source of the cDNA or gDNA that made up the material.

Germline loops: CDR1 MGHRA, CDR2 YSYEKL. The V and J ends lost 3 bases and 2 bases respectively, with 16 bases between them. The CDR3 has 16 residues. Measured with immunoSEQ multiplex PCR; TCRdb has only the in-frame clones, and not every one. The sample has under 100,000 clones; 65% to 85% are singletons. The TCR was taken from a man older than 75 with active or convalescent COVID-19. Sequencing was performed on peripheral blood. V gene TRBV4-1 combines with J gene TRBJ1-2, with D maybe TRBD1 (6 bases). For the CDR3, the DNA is TGCGCCAGCAGCCAGACTACGGGACAAACAAACTATGGCTACACCTTC. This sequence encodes CASSQTTGQTNYGYTF.